Presented here are 20 T cell receptor beta chains from one specimen sequenced in a study of T cells in localized non-small cell lung cancer. Sequenced by immunoSEQ multiplex PCR; TCRdb stores in-frame clones only, minus some. Of roughly 58,000 clones detected, about four fifths appear once; the ten largest clones hold less than 5.5%. This material consisted of PBMCs, taken before any cancer treatment. These receptors were collected from a man between 40 and 75 years old with stage II lung adenocarcinoma.

This rearrangement joins TRBV29-1 to TRBJ1-1; 8 bases line up with TRBD1. CDR1 and CDR2 (germline): SQVTM, ANQGSEA. The CDR3 runs 14 residues. CDR3: CSARTGKLNTEAFF. In DNA form, the CDR3 reads TGCAGTGCCCGGACAGGGAAACTGAACACTGAAGCTTTCTTT.

CDR3 DNA sequence: TGTGCCAGCAGCATAAGGGGTGGAGCTAATGAAAAACTGTTTTTT. This encodes CASSIRGGANEKLFF. This sequence joins TRBV9 and TRBJ1-4; the D gene is possibly TRBD1 (5 bases). Germline CDR1 is SGDLS and CDR2 is YYNGEE. The CDR3 is 15 amino acids. Trimming pared 4 bases from V and 3 bases from J, leaving 13 bases between. The whole variable domain, remainder taken from reference TRBV9 and TRBJ1-4, is DSGVTQTPKHLITATGQRVTLRCSPRSGDLSVYWYQQSLDQGLQFLIQYYNGEERAKGNILERFSAQQFPDLHSELNLSSLELGDSALYFCASSIRGGANEKLFFGSGTQLSVL.

This clone came up once. V and J are TRBV5-4 and TRBJ1-5; tentatively, D is TRBD1 (5 bases). Germline V gives CDR1 SGHNT, CDR2 YYREEE (reference sequence). This CDR3 is 15 amino acids long. Trimming left V 0 bases short and J 0 bases short, with 7 bases between. The CDR3 spells CASSLGGGSNQPQHF. The DNA for the CDR3 is TGTGCCAGCAGCTTGGGGGGGGGTAGCAATCAGCCCCAGCATTTT.

CDR3 residues: CASSSSGTHTEAFF. In nucleotides, the CDR3 is TGTGCCAGCAGTTCCTCCGGGACCCACACTGAAGCTTTCTTT. The chain links TRBV6-6 to TRBJ1-1, with a possible D match to TRBD1 (5 bases). This CDR3 has 14 amino acids. In germline, CDR1 is MNHNY, CDR2 SVGAGI (reference sequence). Trimming removed 4 bases from V and 3 bases from J, with 12 bases in between.

V is TRBV29-1 and J is TRBJ2-5; D may correspond to TRBD1 or TRBD2 (7 bases each). The length of the CDR3 is 13 residues. The germline V and J ends were trimmed by 3 bases and 2 bases, with 10 bases remaining between them. The V gene's germline CDR1 is SQVTM and CDR2 ANQGSEA. This CDR3 is CSVDRGGQETQYF. As DNA, the CDR3 is TGCAGCGTTGACAGGGGGGGACAAGAGACCCAGTACTTC.

This sequence joins TRBV7-3 and TRBJ2-2, with 11 bases aligning to TRBD2. Unmatched junction bases numbered 8, after V lost 1 base and J lost 7 bases. The CDR3 length is 17 residues. From germline, CDR1 is SGHTA and CDR2 FQGTGA. The CDR3 here is CASSLNRPGLAGGELFF. Here the CDR3 DNA reads TGTGCCAGCAGCTTAAATCGTCCTGGACTAGCGGGCGGGGAGCTGTTTTTT.

This rearrangement joins TRBV5-4 to TRBJ2-1; TRBD2 agrees at 9 bases. Germline V gene sequence: CDR1 SGHNT, CDR2 YYREEE (reference sequence). The CDR3 has 16 residues. J lost 1 base, V lost 4 bases, and 6 bases had no gene match. DNA for the CDR3: TGTGCCAGCAGCCCTAGCGGGACCTTTTCCTACAATGAGCAGTTCTTC. This gives the protein CASSPSGTFSYNEQFF.

About this clone itself: Other DNA sequences within the sample encode an identical CDR3. The chain links TRBV7-2 to TRBJ2-1; D unresolved. In germline, CDR1 is SGHTA, CDR2 FQGNSA. V was pared by 2 bases and J by 8 bases, with 7 bases between. The length of the CDR3 is 12 residues. This CDR3 reads CASSLTGHEQFF. CDR3 coding DNA: TGTGCCAGCAGCTTAACTGGGCATGAGCAGTTCTTC.

The chain is built from TRBV7-2 and TRBJ2-5; 8 positions match TRBD2. This CDR3 is 14 amino acids long. Germline CDR1 SGHTA, CDR2 FQGNSA. After removal of 2 bases from V and 2 bases from J, the junction contained 1 base not matched to a gene. Written as DNA, the CDR3 is TGTGCCAGCAGCTTACCTAGCGGGCAAGAGACCCAGTACTTC. It specifies CASSLPSGQETQYF.

V is TRBV7-9 and J is TRBJ2-3; 10 nucleotides align to TRBD2. CDR1 and CDR2 from the germline V gene are SEHNR and FQNEAQ (reference sequence). V trimming: 6 bases; J trimming: 1 base; junction bases outside the gene matches: 7. This CDR3 contains 16 residues. CDR3 loop: CASRSTSGTGTDTQYF. CDR3 coding DNA: TGTGCCAGCAGATCCACTAGCGGGACGGGCACAGATACGCAGTATTTT.

This clone has a single count. J is TRBJ2-1 and V is TRBV15; 7 bases fit TRBD2. V lost 5 bases, J lost 0 bases, and 7 bases stayed unmatched. The CDR3 length is 16 residues. CDR1 and CDR2 from the germline V gene are LNHNV and YYDKDF (reference sequence). This CDR3 reads CATSGRLASSYNEQFF. CDR3 sequence (DNA): TGTGCCACCAGCGGACGACTAGCCAGCTCCTACAATGAGCAGTTCTTC.

The V gene is TRBV29-1, the J gene TRBJ2-2; D is uncertain. The CDR3 length is 14 residues. Trimming took 7 bases from V and 2 from J, leaving 14 bases between them. Germline CDR1 SQVTM, CDR2 ANQGSEA. The CDR3 DNA reads as TGCAGCGGGAGACAAGGTGGAAACACCGGGGAGCTGTTTTTT. Its protein is CSGRQGGNTGELFF.

The rearrangement joins TRBV4-1 to TRBJ1-1, with a tentative D call TRBD1 (6 bases). V was cut by 1 base and J by 10 bases, with 13 bases left in between. This CDR3 is 13 amino acids long. Germline assignment: CDR1 MGHRA and CDR2 YSYEKL. The CDR3 DNA sequence: TGCGCCAGCAGCCAAGCACCAACAGGGCGAGCTTTCTTT. It translates to CASSQAPTGRAFF.

The J gene is TRBJ2-7, the V gene TRBV25-1, with 8 positions matching TRBD1. This CDR3 is 14 amino acids long. In germline, CDR1 is MGHDK, CDR2 SYGVNS. With V trimmed by 3 bases and J by 3 bases, 4 bases remained unmatched. The CDR3 here is CASSDEGQVYEQYF. The CDR3, as DNA: TGTGCCAGCAGTGACGAGGGACAGGTCTACGAGCAGTACTTC.

Regarding this clone: A clone one base away is much larger, so this may be a read error. This chain joins TRBV11-2 and TRBJ1-1, with D unresolved. CDR1 is SGHAT, CDR2 FQNNGV, per germline. This CDR3 has 11 residues. Deletions cut 4 bases from V and 3 bases from J, with 3 bases between. Here the CDR3 reads CASSSYTEAFF. CDR3 nucleotides: TGTGCCAGCAGCTCGTACACTGAAGCTTTCTTT.

This clone was picked up one time. V and J are TRBV7-8 and TRBJ1-2; D is perhaps TRBD1 (5 bases). Trimming shortened V by 5 bases and J by 7 bases, and 17 bases separated the two germline ends. Germline-derived CDR1 and CDR2 are SGHVS and FQNEAQ. This CDR3 is built from 14 residues. CDR3 residues: CASSKDKTGGGYTF. The CDR3 DNA follows: TGTGCCAGCAGCAAAGACAAAACCGGGGGTGGCTACACCTTC.

The genes are TRBV11-3 and TRBJ2-1; either TRBD1 or TRBD2 may fit D (5 bases each). The CDR3 contains 15 residues. V gave up 1 base and J gave up 6 bases, with 13 bases separating them. The V gene's germline CDR1 is SGHNT and CDR2 YENEEA. In DNA form, the CDR3 reads TGTGCCAGCAGCTTAGGGGGACCGAAAATCAATGAGCAGTTCTTC. Encoded protein: CASSLGGPKINEQFF.

This clone was seen just once. This chain joins TRBV6-6 and TRBJ2-2; 8 bases are shared with TRBD1. Germline CDR1 and CDR2: MNHNY and SVGAGI (reference sequence). The V segment lost 5 bases and the J segment 4 bases; nucleotides outside the gene matches: 3. This CDR3 region has 14 residues. The CDR3 bases are TGTGCCAGCAGTCGACAGGGGTTCACCGGGGAGCTGTTTTTT. Translation gives CASSRQGFTGELFF.

V is TRBV5-1 and J is TRBJ2-3; D gene ambiguous. The germline V gene has CDR1 SGHRS and CDR2 YFSETQ. The V end was cut by 4 bases, the J end by 4 bases, with 13 bases between. This CDR3 spans 14 amino acids. The CDR3 sequence: CASSLRTEADTQYF. In DNA, the CDR3 is TGCGCCAGCAGCCTCCGGACCGAAGCAGATACGCAGTATTTT.

The CDR3: CAISESQGKQYF. The DNA for the CDR3 is TGTGCCATCAGTGAGTCTCAGGGGAAGCAGTACTTC. The chain joins TRBV10-3 to TRBJ2-7; a possible D gene is TRBD1 (6 bases). Germline CDR1 and CDR2: ENHRY and SYGVKD. The CDR3 is made up of 12 amino acids. V was cut by 0 bases and J by 8 bases, with 8 bases left in between.